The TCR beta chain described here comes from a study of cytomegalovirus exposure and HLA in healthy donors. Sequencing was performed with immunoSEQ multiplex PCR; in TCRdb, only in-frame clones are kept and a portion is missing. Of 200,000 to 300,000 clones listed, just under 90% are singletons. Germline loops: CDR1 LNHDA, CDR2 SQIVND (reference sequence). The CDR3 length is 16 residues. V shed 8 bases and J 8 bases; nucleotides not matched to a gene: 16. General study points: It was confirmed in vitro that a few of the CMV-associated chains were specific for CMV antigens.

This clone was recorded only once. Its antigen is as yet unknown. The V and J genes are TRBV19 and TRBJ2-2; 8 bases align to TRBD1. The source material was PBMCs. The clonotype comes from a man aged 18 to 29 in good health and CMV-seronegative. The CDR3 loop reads CASWTGTGFIPGELFF. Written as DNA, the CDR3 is TGTGCCAGTTGGACCGGGACAGGTTTTATTCCGGGGGAGCTGTTTTTT.